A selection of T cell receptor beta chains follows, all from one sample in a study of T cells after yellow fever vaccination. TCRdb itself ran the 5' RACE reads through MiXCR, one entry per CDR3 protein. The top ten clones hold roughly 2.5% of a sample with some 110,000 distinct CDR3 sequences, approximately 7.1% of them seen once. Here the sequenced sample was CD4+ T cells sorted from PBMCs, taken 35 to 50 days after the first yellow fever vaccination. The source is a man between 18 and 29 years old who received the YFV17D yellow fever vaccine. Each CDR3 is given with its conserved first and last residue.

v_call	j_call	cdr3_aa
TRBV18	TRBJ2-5	CASSPQQETQYF
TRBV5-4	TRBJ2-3	CASSFLGPADTQYF
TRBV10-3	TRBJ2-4	CAISEEGARRDIQYF
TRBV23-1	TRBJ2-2	CASGRVPGELFF
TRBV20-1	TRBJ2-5	CSARGGRQETQYF
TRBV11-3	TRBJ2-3	CASSLDLAGADTQYF
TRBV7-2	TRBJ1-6	CASSKDRGFSPLHF
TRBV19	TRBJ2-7	CASSILGTGTQYYEQYF
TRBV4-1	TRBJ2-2	CASSLGLAGGPGTGELFF
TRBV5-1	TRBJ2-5	CASSLVALSQETQYF
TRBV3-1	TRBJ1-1	CASTHPGGVRTEAFF
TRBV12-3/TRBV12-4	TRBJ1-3	CASSFSLAIFSGNTIYF
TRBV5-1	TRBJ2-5	CASSLGTGQGAGTQYF
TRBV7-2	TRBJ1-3	CASSSRQGASSGNTIYF
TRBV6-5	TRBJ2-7	CASSYPQGGPYEQYF
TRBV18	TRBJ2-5	CASSRGQPGVGETQYF
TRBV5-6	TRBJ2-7	CASSLDRGLYEQYF
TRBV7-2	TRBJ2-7	CASSSDRHEQYF
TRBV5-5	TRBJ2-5	CASTRRGTSGRQETQYF
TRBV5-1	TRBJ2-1	CASSLGLAGGNEKFF
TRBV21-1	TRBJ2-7	CASKPGTTPYEQYF
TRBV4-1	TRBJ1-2	CASSPRGAQGESYGYTF
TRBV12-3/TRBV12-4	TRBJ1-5	CASRQGGGNQPQHF
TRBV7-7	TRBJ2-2	CASSRTGGTGELFF
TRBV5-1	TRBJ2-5	CASSFGVTGTQYF
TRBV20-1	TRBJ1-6	CSAKPWAGYNSPLHF
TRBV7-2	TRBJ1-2	CASSLDRGAGYGYTF
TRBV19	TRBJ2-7	CASSIRDREEQYF
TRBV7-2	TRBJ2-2	CASSPSYATGELFF
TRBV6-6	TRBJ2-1	CASSPEEGVEQFF
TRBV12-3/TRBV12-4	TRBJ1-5	CASRGGAVGGPQHF
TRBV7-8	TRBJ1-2	CASSVAGTANYGYTF
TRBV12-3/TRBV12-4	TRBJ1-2	CASKRDLHYGYTF
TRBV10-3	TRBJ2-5	CAISEREGGAETQYF